A single T cell receptor beta chain is shown here with its context. This clone came up a few times. Which antigen it targets is not known. Per-base qualities were not stored, and no clone one base away is much larger. At diagnosis, peripheral blood, uninvolved tumor-adjacent lung and tumor were collected and stored as a combination of fresh-frozen and FFPE material. For TCR repertoire profiling, blood samples were analyzed as peripheral blood mononuclear cells. The data are from a study of T cells in localized non-small cell lung cancer (dated by TCRdb to the early 2020s). Broadly, across the study: The study examined T cell repertoires in 200 to 250 patients with early-stage NSCLC and compared tumors with uninvolved tumor-adjacent lungs. The cohort consisted of around 250 treatment-naive NSCLC patients whose localized lung tumors had been resected. A mean age of roughly 64 years was recorded for the NSCLC patients, of whom under 150 were male and 107 were female.

What the authors observed across the whole study: Because the study design was exploratory, TCR variables were selected using unadjusted p-values without false-discovery rate correction. Uninvolved tumor-adjacent lung showed the highest T cell clonality, higher than tumor, which suggests more focused antigenic responses in the uninvolved tumor-adjacent lung. Because multi-region sequencing of the tumors was not done, intratumor heterogeneity could not be ruled out. A median of about 53 of the top 100 tumor clones were detected in paired uninvolved adjacent lung, and 28 of these tumor clones were also found among the top 100 clones of the paired uninvolved adjacent lung. Longer overall survival was associated with higher blood T cell density, whereas shorter survival was associated with higher adjacent-lung clonality.

The immunoSEQ Assay was used to sequence TCR beta CDR3 regions from DNA. The authors' pipeline ran thus. To compute T cell density, TCR beta template counts were normalized to usable DNA, which was estimated by amplifying housekeeping genes. Richness was estimated using the preseqR package, with extrapolation to 400,000 templates for PBMC samples and to 120,000 templates for tissue samples. Clonality was defined as one minus Pielou's evenness. To identify tissue-enriched TCRs, differential abundance testing was run on productive amino-acid clonotypes with a minimum total count of 5 and an alpha of 0.1. The Jaccard Index and the Morisita Overlap Index were used to measure repertoire overlap between compartments. GLIPH grouped TCR beta CDR3s together with public tetramer-defined viral CDR3s, and a viral motif had to include at least three viral sequences and show V-gene enrichment. What TCRdb holds here is the immuneACCESS table cut down to in-frame rearrangements. Part of the clones is not present; checked against another copy, under half of the missing clones reflect an unresolved V gene, and the others are unexplained. V, J and clone size reflect that table, while D and trimming were determined from the DNA. Across this sample there are fewer than 50,000 clones, with 86% seen only once. Jointly, the top ten make up around 5.8% of the sample.

The sequence came from a male donor aged 60 or over with stage II lung adenocarcinoma. Source: peripheral blood mononuclear cells, taken before any cancer treatment.

The DNA sequence is as follows: TGTGCCAGCAGTGAAATGGATCCTCTAGCCAAAAACATTCAGTACTTC. Translation gives CASSEMDPLAKNIQYF. The sequence joins TRBV2 to TRBJ2-4, with the D segment identity uncertain. The CDR1 and CDR2 encoded by the germline V gene are SNHLY and FYNNEI. The CDR3 numbers 16 residues from cysteine through phenylalanine. CDR3 DNA only is kept here, 48 bases in frame from base 1. Relative to germline, V is 2 bases shorter and J is 0 bases shorter, with 11 bases between their ends. Here the CDR3 is joined to the reference TRBV2 and TRBJ2-4 genes, and the full variable domain is: EPEVTQTPSHQVTQMGQEVILRCVPISNHLYFYWYRQILGQKVEFLVSFYNNEISEKSEIFDDQFSVERPDGSNFTLKIRSTKLEDSAMYFCASSEMDPLAKNIQYFGAGTRLSVL.